A few counts support the clone carrying this T cell receptor (beta chain). Its antigen is unknown. The PCR was carried out with 60 Vbeta primers and 13 Jbeta primers. The data were produced by immunoSEQ multiplex PCR, yet TCRdb's version contains in-frame clones alone and is incomplete. This sample has 100,000 or so clones, with 55% to 75% found just once. The CDR3 contains 16 residues. Germline loops: CDR1 LNHDA, CDR2 SQIVND (reference sequence). The junction had 17 bases not matched to a gene; V was cut back by 7 bases and J by 8 bases. The data are from a study of cytomegalovirus exposure and HLA in healthy donors. On the study more broadly: Genetic ancestry analysis placed around four fifths of the roughly 400 donors that were genotyped in the Caucasian-associated cluster.

Findings and limits, study-wide: Most likely, a cluster of highly shared sequence variants arose as a sequencing artifact.

The sequence was obtained from a man aged 45 to 65 in good health and CMV-seronegative. The sample was PBMCs. The V and J genes are TRBV19 and TRBJ1-3, with TRBD1 identical over 7 bases. CDR3 sequence reads: CASTPAGTVRRDTIYF. The DNA of the CDR3 is TGTGCCAGTACCCCCGCCGGGACAGTGCGTCGGGACACCATATATTTT.